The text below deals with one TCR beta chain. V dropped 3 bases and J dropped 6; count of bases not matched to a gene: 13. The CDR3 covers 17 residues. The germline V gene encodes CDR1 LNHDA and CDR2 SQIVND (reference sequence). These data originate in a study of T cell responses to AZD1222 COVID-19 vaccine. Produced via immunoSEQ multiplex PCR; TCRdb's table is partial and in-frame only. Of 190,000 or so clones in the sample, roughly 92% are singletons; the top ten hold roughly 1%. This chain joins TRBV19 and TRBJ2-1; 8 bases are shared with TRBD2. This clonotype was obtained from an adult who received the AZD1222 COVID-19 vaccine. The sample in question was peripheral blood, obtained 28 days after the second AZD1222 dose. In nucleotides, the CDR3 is TGTGCCAGTAGTATGTACGGCTCTAGCGGGCGGGTCAATGAGCAGTTCTTC. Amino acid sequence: CASSMYGSSGRVNEQFF.